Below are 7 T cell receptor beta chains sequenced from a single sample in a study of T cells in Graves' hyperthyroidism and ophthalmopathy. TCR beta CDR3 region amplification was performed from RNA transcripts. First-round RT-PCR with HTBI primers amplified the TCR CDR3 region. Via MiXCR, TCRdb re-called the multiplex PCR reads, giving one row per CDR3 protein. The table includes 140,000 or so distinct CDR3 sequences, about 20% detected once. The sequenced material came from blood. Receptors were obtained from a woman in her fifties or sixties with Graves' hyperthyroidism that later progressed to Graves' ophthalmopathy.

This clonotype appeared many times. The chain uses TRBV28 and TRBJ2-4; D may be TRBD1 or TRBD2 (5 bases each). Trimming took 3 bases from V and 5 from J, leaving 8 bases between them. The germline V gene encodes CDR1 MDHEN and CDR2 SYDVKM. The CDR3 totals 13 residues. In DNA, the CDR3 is TGTGCCAGCAGTTTTCCGGGACAAAACATTCAGTACTTC. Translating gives CASSFPGQNIQYF. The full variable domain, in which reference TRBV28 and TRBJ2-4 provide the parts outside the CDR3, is DVKVTQSSRYLVKRTGEKVFLECVQDMDHENMFWYRQDPGLGLRLIYFSYDVKMKEKGDIPEGYSVSREKKERFSLILESASTNQTSMYLCASSFPGQNIQYFGAGTRLSVL.

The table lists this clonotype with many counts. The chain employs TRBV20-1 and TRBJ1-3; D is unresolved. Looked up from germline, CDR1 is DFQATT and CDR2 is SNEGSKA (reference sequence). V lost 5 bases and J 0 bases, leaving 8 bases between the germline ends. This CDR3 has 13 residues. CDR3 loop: CSAHFGSGNTIYF. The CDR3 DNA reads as TGCAGTGCTCACTTTGGCTCTGGAAACACCATATATTTT.

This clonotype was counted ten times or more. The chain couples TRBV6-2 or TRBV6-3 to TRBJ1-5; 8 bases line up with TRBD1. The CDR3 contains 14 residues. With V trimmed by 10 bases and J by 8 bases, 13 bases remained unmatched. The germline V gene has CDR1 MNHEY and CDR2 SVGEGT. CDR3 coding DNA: TGTGCCACCTCCTCGGACAGGGTTTTGGAGCCCCAGCATTTT. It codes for CATSSDRVLEPQHF.

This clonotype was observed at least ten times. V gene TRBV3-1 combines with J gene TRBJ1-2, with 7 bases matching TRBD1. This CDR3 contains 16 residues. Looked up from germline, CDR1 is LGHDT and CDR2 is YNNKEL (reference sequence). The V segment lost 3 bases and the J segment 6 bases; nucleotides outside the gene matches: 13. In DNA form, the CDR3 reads TGTGCCAGCAGCCATGTACAGACAGGGACGTTGAATGGCTACACCTTC. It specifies CASSHVQTGTLNGYTF.

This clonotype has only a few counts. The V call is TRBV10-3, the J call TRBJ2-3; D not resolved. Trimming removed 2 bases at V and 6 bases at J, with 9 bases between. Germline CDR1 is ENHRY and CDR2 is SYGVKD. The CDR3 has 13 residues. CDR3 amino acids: CAISETVGDTQYF. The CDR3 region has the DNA TGTGCCATCAGTGAGACCGTTGGGGATACGCAGTATTTT.

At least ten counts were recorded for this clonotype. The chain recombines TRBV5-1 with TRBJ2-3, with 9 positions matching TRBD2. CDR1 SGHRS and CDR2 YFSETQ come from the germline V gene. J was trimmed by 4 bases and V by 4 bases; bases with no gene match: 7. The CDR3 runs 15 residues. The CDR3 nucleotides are TGCGCCAGCAGCCTTAGCGGGAGCCCCCCAGATACGCAGTATTTT. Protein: CASSLSGSPPDTQYF.

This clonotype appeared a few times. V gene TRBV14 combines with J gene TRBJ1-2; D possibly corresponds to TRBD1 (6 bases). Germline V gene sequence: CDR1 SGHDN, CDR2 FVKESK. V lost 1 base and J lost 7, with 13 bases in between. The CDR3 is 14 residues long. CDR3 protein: CASSQVARGVGYTF. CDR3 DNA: TGTGCCAGCAGCCAAGTGGCCAGGGGAGTTGGCTACACCTTC.